This T cell receptor beta chain is from a study of CD8+ T cells in alopecia areata. The sample's treatment: oral pan-JAK inhibitor, 5-10 mg twice daily. This clone was observed a few times. RNA extraction and reverse transcription yielded cDNA as sequencing template. The protocol was immunoSEQ multiplex PCR, while the TCRdb copy is restricted to in-frame clones and leaves out a portion. The sample has about 94,000 clones; 70% to 85% are singletons. Sample: CD8+ T cells sorted from blood, taken around week 44, from a patient treated with tofacitinib. The TCR originated in a human donor with alopecia areata.

For the CDR3, the DNA is TGTGCCAGCAGCCAAGGGACAGGGCAAGGCTACGAGCAGTACTTC. Protein product: CASSQGTGQGYEQYF. The chain employs TRBV14 and TRBJ2-7, with 8 bases that match TRBD1. Germline V gene sequence: CDR1 SGHDN, CDR2 FVKESK. Trimming at V came to 1 base and at J to 3 bases, leaving 5 bases not matched to a gene. This CDR3 has 15 residues.